A single sample is the source of the 13 T cell receptor beta chains below, sequenced in a study of T cell responses to AZD1222 COVID-19 vaccine. Libraries were prepared by immunoSEQ multiplex PCR; TCRdb keeps only in-frame clonotypes and omits some of them. The table shows 200,000 or so clones, with 90% to 95% occurring only once. The sample was peripheral blood, taken 28 days after the second AZD1222 dose. These receptors all come from an adult who received the AZD1222 COVID-19 vaccine.

The chain employs TRBV28 and TRBJ1-4, with D perhaps TRBD1 (6 bases). Germline V gives CDR1 MDHEN, CDR2 SYDVKM. The V end lost 2 bases, the J end lost 8 bases, and 15 bases lay between the germline ends. CDR3 size: 15 residues. The CDR3 sequence is CASSLLATQGEKLFF. The CDR3 nucleotides read TGTGCCAGCAGTTTACTGGCCACCCAGGGGGAAAAACTGTTTTTT.

V is TRBV7-3 and J is TRBJ2-7, with 11 bases matching TRBD2. This CDR3 contains 14 residues. Germline loops: CDR1 SGHTA, CDR2 FQGTGA. Trimming removed 5 bases from V and 1 base from J; junction bases left unmatched: 1. The CDR3 nucleotides are TGTGCCAGCAGCCCTAGCGGGGGGTCCTACGAGCAGTACTTC. Translation gives CASSPSGGSYEQYF.

The CDR3 nucleotides are TGTGCCAGCAGCTCTAGCGGGGGGGCCGGCACCGGGGAGCTGTTTTTT. Residues: CASSSSGGAGTGELFF. The genes are TRBV7-2 and TRBJ2-2; TRBD2 aligns across 12 bases. V trimming: 4 bases; J trimming: 4 bases; junction bases outside the gene matches: 4. CDR3 size: 16 residues. Germline lookup yields CDR1 SGHTA and CDR2 FQGNSA. The full variable domain, in which reference TRBV7-2 and TRBJ2-2 provide the parts outside the CDR3, is GAGVSQSPSNKVTEKGKDVELRCDPISGHTALYWYRQSLGQGLEFLIYFQGNSAPDKSGLPSDRFSAERTGGSVSTLTIQRTQQEDSAVYLCASSSSGGAGTGELFFGEGSRLTVL.

J is TRBJ2-1 and V is TRBV9; tentative D call: TRBD2 (5 bases). There are 13 residues in the CDR3. Trimming shortened V by 0 bases and J by 6 bases, and 7 bases separated the two germline ends. Per germline, CDR1 SGDLS and CDR2 YYNGEE. The CDR3 here is CASSVEAGNEQFF. For the CDR3, the DNA is TGTGCCAGCAGCGTAGAGGCGGGCAATGAGCAGTTCTTC.

The chain is built from TRBV6-6 and TRBJ2-2; 9 bases are a match to TRBD1. J lost 7 bases, V lost 5 bases, and 5 bases had no gene match. The CDR3 has 14 amino acids. Germline CDR1 reads MNHNY; CDR2 reads SVGAGI (reference sequence). The DNA of the CDR3 is TGTGCCAGCAGTGACAGGGGGGAGGGCGGGGAGCTGTTTTTT. Its protein product is CASSDRGEGGELFF.

V and J are TRBV29-1 and TRBJ2-6, with a possible D match to TRBD2 (6 bases). V was clipped by 6 bases and J by 0 bases, with 12 bases between them. CDR1 SQVTM and CDR2 ANQGSEA come from the germline V gene. The CDR3 is 15 residues long. The CDR3: CSVPVGSSGANVLTF. The CDR3 nucleotides are TGCAGCGTCCCCGTCGGGAGCTCTGGGGCCAACGTCCTGACTTTC.

This clone has more than one count but fewer than ten. V usage is TRBV30 and J usage is TRBJ1-2; D might be TRBD1 (6 bases). Germline V lookup: CDR1 GTSNPN, CDR2 SVGIG (reference sequence). Trimming cost V 3 bases and J 0 bases, with 14 bases left between them. This CDR3 region has 15 residues. The CDR3 loop is CAWSGTGKANYGYTF. The DNA of the CDR3 is TGTGCCTGGAGCGGTACAGGGAAAGCTAACTATGGCTACACCTTC.

The chain links TRBV5-1 to TRBJ1-6; 8 nucleotides align to TRBD1. V gave up 0 bases and J gave up 10 bases; unmatched junction bases: 6. CDR3 length equals 15 residues. Germline CDR1 SGHRS, CDR2 YFSETQ. The CDR3: CASSLGQGSGSPLHF. CDR3 DNA: TGCGCCAGCAGCTTGGGACAGGGGAGTGGGTCACCCCTCCACTTT.

The chain combines TRBV19 with TRBJ1-4; 7 nucleotides agree with TRBD1. The germline CDR1 and CDR2 sequences are LNHDA and SQIVND (reference sequence). Germline trimming cut 9 bases from V and 7 bases from J; bases unmatched to any gene: 17. The CDR3 runs to 16 residues. The CDR3: CASTGTAPWQGEKLFF. Written as DNA, the CDR3 is TGTGCCAGCACCGGGACAGCCCCCTGGCAGGGTGAAAAACTGTTTTTT.

The chain is built from TRBV11-2 and TRBJ1-5; perhaps TRBD1 as D (5 bases). Germline CDR1 reads SGHAT; CDR2 reads FQNNGV. Trimming took 5 bases from V and 0 from J, leaving 20 bases between them. The CDR3 runs 18 residues. CDR3 protein: CASSPSRGTEYSNQPQHF. CDR3 sequence (DNA): TGTGCCAGCAGCCCTAGCCGTGGGACGGAGTATAGCAATCAGCCCCAGCATTTT. Full variable domain (missing parts from reference TRBV11-2 and TRBJ1-5): EAGVAQSPRYKIIEKRQSVAFWCNPISGHATLYWYQQILGQGPKLLIQFQNNGVVDDSQLPKDRFSAERLKGVDSTLKIQPAKLEDSAVYLCASSPSRGTEYSNQPQHFGDGTRLSIL.

V is TRBV10-3 and J is TRBJ1-5; D uncertain. The CDR3 runs 14 residues. Trimming took off 6 bases at V and 1 base at J, with 10 bases between the two ends. Per the germline V gene, CDR1 is ENHRY and CDR2 is SYGVKD. The CDR3 DNA reads TGTGCCATCAGCCGTGAAGTCAGCAATCAGCCCCAGCATTTT. It encodes CAISREVSNQPQHF.

This clone was observed once. The V and J genes are TRBV9 and TRBJ1-4; 7 bases map to TRBD1. The CDR3 is 14 residues long. Germline V gene data show CDR1 as SGDLS and CDR2 as YYNGEE. Germline trimming cut 0 bases from V and 7 bases from J; bases unmatched to any gene: 3. The CDR3 nucleotides are TGTGCCAGCAGCGTAGAGCAGGGGGGTGAAAAACTGTTTTTT. Amino acid sequence: CASSVEQGGEKLFF.

The rearrangement uses TRBV10-3 and TRBJ1-2; no clear D. The germline V and J ends were trimmed by 9 bases and 7 bases, with 24 bases remaining between them. There are 15 residues in the CDR3. Germline V lookup: CDR1 ENHRY, CDR2 SYGVKD. CDR3: CAISSTISSPSGYTF. CDR3 nucleotides: TGTGCCATTTCATCCACAATCTCAAGTCCCTCTGGCTACACCTTC.